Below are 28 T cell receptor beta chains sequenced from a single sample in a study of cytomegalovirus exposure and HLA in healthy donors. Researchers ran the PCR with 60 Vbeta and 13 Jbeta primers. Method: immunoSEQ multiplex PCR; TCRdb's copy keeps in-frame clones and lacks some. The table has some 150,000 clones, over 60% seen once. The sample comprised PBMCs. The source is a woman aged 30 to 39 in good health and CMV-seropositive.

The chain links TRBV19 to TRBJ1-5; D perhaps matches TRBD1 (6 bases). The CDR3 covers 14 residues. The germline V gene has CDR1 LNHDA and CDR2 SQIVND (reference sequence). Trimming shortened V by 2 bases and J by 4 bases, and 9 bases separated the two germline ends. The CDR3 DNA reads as TGTGCCAGTAGTATAAAGAGGGGGAATCAGCCCCAGCATTTT. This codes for CASSIKRGNQPQHF.

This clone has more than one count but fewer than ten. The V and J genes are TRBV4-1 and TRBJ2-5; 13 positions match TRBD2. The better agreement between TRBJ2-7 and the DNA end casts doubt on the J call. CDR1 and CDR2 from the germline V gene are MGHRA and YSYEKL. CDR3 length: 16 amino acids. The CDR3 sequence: CASSQELAGGQYEQYF. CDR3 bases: TGCGCCAGCAGCCAAGAACTAGCGGGAGGGCAATACGAGCAGTACTTC.

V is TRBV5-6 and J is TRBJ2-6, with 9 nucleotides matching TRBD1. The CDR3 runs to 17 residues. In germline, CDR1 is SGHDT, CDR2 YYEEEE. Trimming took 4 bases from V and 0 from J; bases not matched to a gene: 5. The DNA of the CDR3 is TGTGCCAGCAGCATGGGACAGGGATTCTCTGGGGCCAACGTCCTGACTTTC. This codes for CASSMGQGFSGANVLTF. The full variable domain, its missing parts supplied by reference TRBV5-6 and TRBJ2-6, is DAGVTQSPTHLIKTRGQQVTLRCSPKSGHDTVSWYQQALGQGPQFIFQYYEEEERQRGNFPDRFSGHQFPNYSSELNVNALLLGDSALYLCASSMGQGFSGANVLTFGAGSRLTVL.

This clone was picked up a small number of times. CDR3 sequence reads: CASRMGQAGDQPQHF. The CDR3 nucleotides read TGTGCCAGCAGGATGGGACAGGCGGGGGATCAGCCCCAGCATTTT. This chain joins TRBV6-6 and TRBJ1-5, with 8 bases that match TRBD1. With V trimmed by 6 bases and J by 5 bases, 9 bases remained unmatched. Germline values: CDR1 MNHNY, CDR2 SVGAGI (reference sequence). The CDR3 is 15 residues long.

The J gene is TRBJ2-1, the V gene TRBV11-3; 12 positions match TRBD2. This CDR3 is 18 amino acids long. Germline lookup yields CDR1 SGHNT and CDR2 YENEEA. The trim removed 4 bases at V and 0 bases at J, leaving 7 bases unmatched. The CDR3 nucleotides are TGTGCCAGCAGCTCGACTAGCGGGAGCGTCAGCTCCTACAATGAGCAGTTCTTC. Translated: CASSSTSGSVSSYNEQFF.

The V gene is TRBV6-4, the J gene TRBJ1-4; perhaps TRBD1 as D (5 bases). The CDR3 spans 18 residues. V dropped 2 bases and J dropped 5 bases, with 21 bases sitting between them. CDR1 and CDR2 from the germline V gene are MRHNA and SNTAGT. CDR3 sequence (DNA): TGTGCCAGCAGTGACCCCCGCTGGCACACAGGCTACAATGAAAAACTGTTTTTT. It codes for CASSDPRWHTGYNEKLFF.

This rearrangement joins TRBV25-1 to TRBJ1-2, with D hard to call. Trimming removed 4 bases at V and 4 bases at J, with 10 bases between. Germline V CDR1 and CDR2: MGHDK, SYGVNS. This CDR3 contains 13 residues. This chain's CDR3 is CASSVSGSYGYTF. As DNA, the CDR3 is TGTGCCAGCAGTGTCTCGGGTTCCTATGGCTACACCTTC.

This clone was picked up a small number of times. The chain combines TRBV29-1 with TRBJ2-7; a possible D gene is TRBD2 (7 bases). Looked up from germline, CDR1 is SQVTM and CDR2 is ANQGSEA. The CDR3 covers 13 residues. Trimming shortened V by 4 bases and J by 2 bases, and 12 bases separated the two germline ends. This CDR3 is CSVAGGLAYEQYF. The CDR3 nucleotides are TGCAGCGTTGCCGGGGGGCTAGCCTACGAGCAGTACTTC.

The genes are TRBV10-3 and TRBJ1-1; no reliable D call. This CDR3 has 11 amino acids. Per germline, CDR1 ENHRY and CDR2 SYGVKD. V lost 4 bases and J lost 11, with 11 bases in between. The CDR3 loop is CAISGGSDAFF. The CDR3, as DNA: TGTGCCATCAGTGGAGGCAGTGATGCTTTCTTT.

The CDR3 region is CASSVGSAPAGTQYF. The CDR3 nucleotides read TGTGCCAGCAGCGTAGGCTCTGCTCCGGCGGGGACCCAGTACTTC. The chain joins TRBV9 to TRBJ2-5; D possibly corresponds to TRBD2 (5 bases). CDR1 SGDLS and CDR2 YYNGEE come from the germline V gene. The CDR3 length is 15 residues. Trimming removed 0 bases at V and 7 bases at J, with 16 bases between.

CDR3 in DNA: TGCGCCAGCAGCCCGGGACAGGGGGCCAACCAGCCCCAGCATTTT. This codes for CASSPGQGANQPQHF. The chain carries TRBV5-1 and TRBJ1-5; 12 nucleotides align to TRBD1. In germline, CDR1 is SGHRS, CDR2 YFSETQ. This CDR3 region has 15 residues. J was trimmed by 7 bases and V by 4 bases; bases with no gene match: 6.

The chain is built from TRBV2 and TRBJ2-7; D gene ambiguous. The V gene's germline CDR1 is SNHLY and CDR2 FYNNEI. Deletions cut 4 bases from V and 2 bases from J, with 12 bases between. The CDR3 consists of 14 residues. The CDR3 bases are TGTGCCAGCAGTGTAAATCCAGTGACCTACGAGCAGTACTTC. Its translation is CASSVNPVTYEQYF. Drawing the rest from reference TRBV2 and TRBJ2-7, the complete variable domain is EPEVTQTPSHQVTQMGQEVILRCVPISNHLYFYWYRQILGQKVEFLVSFYNNEISEKSEIFDDQFSVERPDGSNFTLKIRSTKLEDSAMYFCASSVNPVTYEQYFGPGTRLTVT.

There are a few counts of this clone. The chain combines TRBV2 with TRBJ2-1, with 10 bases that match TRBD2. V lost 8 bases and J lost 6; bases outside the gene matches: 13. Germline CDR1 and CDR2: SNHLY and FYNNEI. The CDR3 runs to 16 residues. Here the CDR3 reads CASRKVHRTSGNEQFF. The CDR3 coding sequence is TGTGCCAGCCGGAAGGTCCATAGGACTAGCGGCAATGAGCAGTTCTTC.

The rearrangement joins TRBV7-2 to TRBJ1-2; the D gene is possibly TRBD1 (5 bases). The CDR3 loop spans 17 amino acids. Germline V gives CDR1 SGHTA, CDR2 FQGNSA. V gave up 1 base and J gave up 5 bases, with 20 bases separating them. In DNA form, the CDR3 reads TGTGCCAGCAGCTTAGGGCCCCGGCAGGGAGCGGGTTATGGCTACACCTTC. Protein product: CASSLGPRQGAGYGYTF.

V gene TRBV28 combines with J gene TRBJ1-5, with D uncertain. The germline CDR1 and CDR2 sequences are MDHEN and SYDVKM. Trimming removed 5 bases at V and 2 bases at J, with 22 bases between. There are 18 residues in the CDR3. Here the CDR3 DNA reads TGTGCCAGCAGTCCAGTGATGTTTCGAGACCAGGGCAATCAGCCCCAGCATTTT. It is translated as CASSPVMFRDQGNQPQHF.

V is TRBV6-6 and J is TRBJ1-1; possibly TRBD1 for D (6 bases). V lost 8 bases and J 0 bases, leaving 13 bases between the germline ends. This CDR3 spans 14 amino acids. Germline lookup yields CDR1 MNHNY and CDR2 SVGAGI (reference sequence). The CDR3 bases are TGTGCCAGCTCTAGGGGGGGACTGAACACTGAAGCTTTCTTT. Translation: CASSRGGLNTEAFF.

The CDR3 nucleotides read TGTGCCAGCAGTTTAGGGGGCGCGGCTCAAGCTTTCTTT. Its translation is CASSLGGAAQAFF. The chain couples TRBV6-1 to TRBJ1-1, with 7 bases lining up with TRBD1. The ends lost 5 bases at V and 9 bases at J; junction bases unmatched: 9. This CDR3 comprises 13 residues. Germline V lookup: CDR1 MNHNS, CDR2 SASEGT.

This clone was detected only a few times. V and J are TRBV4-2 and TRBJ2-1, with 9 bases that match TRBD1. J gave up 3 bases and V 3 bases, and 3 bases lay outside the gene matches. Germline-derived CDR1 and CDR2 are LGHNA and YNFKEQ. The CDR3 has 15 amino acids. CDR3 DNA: TGTGCCAGCAGCCAGAGACAGGGGGACTACAATGAGCAGTTCTTC. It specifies CASSQRQGDYNEQFF.

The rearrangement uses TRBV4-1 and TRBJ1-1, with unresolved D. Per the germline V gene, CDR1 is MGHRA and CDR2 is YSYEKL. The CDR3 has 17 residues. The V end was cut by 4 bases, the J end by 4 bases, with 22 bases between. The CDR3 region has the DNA TGCGCCAGCAGCCGATTAGCGCGGGAGTTGAAGGGCACTGAAGCTTTCTTT. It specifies CASSRLARELKGTEAFF.

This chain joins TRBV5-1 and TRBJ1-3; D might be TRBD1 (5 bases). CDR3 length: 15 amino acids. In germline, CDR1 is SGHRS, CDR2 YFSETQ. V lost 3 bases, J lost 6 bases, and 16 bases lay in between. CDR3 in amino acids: CASSSTGGDENTIYF. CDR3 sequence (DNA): TGCGCCAGCAGCTCGACGGGGGGAGATGAAAACACCATATATTTT.

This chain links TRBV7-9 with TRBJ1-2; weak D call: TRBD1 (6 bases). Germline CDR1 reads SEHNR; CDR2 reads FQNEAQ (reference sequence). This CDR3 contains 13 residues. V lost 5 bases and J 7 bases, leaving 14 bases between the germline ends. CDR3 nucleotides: TGTGCCAGCAGCGTCGGGGGGGCGGGTGGCTACACCTTC. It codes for CASSVGGAGGYTF.

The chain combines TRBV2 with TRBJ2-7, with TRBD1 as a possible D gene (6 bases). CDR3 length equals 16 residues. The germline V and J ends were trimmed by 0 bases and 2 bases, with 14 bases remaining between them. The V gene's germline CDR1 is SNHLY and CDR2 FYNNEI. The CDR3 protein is CASSEATGTKTYEQYF. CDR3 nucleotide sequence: TGTGCCAGCAGTGAAGCCACCGGGACAAAGACCTACGAGCAGTACTTC. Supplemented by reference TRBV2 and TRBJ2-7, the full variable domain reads EPEVTQTPSHQVTQMGQEVILRCVPISNHLYFYWYRQILGQKVEFLVSFYNNEISEKSEIFDDQFSVERPDGSNFTLKIRSTKLEDSAMYFCASSEATGTKTYEQYFGPGTRLTVT.

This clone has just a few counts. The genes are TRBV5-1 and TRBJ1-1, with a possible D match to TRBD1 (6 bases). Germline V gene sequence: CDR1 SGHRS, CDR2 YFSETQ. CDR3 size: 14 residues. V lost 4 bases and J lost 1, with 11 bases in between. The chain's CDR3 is CASSRDRPNTEAFF. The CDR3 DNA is TGCGCCAGCAGCCGCGACAGGCCGAACACTGAAGCTTTCTTT.

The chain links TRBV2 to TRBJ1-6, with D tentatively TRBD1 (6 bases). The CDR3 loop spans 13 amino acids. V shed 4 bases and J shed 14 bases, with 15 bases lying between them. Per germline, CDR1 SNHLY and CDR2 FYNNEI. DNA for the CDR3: TGTGCCAGCAGTGGGGGGCTTTTTAGGGCCCTCCACTTT. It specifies CASSGGLFRALHF.

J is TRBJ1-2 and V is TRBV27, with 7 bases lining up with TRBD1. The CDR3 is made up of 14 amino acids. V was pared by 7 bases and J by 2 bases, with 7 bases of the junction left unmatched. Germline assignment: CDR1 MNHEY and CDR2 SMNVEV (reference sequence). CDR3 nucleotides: TGTGCCAGCAAAAAAAACAGGGGAAACTATGGCTACACCTTC. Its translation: CASKKNRGNYGYTF.

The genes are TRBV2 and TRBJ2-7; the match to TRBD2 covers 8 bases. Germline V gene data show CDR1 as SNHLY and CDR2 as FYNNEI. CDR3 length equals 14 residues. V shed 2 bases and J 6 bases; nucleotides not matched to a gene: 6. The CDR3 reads CASSEIAGTSEQYF. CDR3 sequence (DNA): TGTGCCAGCAGTGAAATAGCGGGGACGTCCGAGCAGTACTTC.

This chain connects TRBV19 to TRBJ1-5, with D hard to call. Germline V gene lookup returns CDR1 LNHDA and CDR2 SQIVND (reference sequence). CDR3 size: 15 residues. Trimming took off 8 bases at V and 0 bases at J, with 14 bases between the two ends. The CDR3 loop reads CASVREPHSNQPQHF. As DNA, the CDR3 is TGTGCCAGTGTTAGGGAGCCCCATAGCAATCAGCCCCAGCATTTT.

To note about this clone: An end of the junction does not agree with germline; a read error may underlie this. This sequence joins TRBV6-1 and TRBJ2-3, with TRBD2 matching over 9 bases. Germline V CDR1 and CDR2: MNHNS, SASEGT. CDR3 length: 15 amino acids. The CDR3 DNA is TGTGCCAGCAGCGAAGGGGGCGGGAGGGGAGATACGCAGTATTTT. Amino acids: CASSEGGGRGDTQYF.